This TCR beta chain was identified during a study of CD8+ T cells in alopecia areata. Study in general: Treated patients swallowed 5 to 10 mg of oral tofacitinib twice daily.

Between the trimmed V and J ends, which lost 4 bases and 5 bases, there was a span of 26 bases. The V gene's germline CDR1 is SGHVS and CDR2 FNYEAQ. The CDR3 consists of 18 residues. Treatment of the sample: oral pan-JAK inhibitor, 5-10 mg twice daily. cDNA serving as the sequencing template came from extracted, reverse transcribed RNA. Produced via immunoSEQ multiplex PCR; TCRdb's table is partial and in-frame only. The sample holds approximately 90,000 clones; 60% to 80% are singletons and the top ten take around 15%. The sequences come from CD8+ T cells sorted from blood, collected around week 44, from a patient treated with tofacitinib. The origin of this receptor is a human donor with alopecia areata. This sequence joins TRBV7-6 and TRBJ2-5; possibly TRBD2 for D (5 bases). CDR3 sequence: CASSSKHRWGAWRETQYF. For the CDR3, the DNA is TGTGCCAGCAGCTCCAAACACCGTTGGGGAGCTTGGAGGGAGACCCAGTACTTC.